The rows below give T cell receptor beta chains drawn from one sample of a study of cytomegalovirus exposure and HLA in healthy donors. Repertoires were generated with immunoSEQ multiplex PCR, while TCRdb's copy carries only in-frame clones and drops some. The repertoire table contains roughly 30,000 clones. The sample comprised PBMCs. Source of these receptors: a woman aged 40 to 55 in good health and CMV-seropositive. CDR3s include the opening cysteine and the closing phenylalanine or tryptophan.

CASTGRDYGYTF	TRBV10-1	TRBJ1-2
CASSRIRTGGQDFF	TRBV7-8	TRBJ1-1
CASSQGSNQPQHF	TRBV18	TRBJ1-5
CASSHTSGRPYEQYF	TRBV6-1	TRBJ2-7
CASSLGGTPRWEQYF	TRBV28	TRBJ2-7
CASSPRQGQENTEAFF	TRBV18	TRBJ1-1
CASSLTRRESDTQYF	TRBV7-3	TRBJ2-3
CASSPGTGGLEQYF	TRBV18	TRBJ2-7
CASSQVFWPAGAGATEQFF	TRBV4-2	TRBJ2-1
CASSSRDSYNEQFF	TRBV7-3	TRBJ2-1
CASSPYRGSETEAFF	TRBV18	TRBJ1-1
CASSLQGTSAYEQYF	TRBV5-5	TRBJ2-7
CSVRTSGSYEQYF	TRBV29-1	TRBJ2-7
CASSSEGGAGQYF	TRBV5-1	TRBJ2-7
CASSPGQGSAYEQYF	TRBV18	TRBJ2-7
CASSPRTGAEQFF	TRBV11-1	TRBJ2-1
CASSTTVYGYTF	TRBV7-8	TRBJ1-2
CASSPGGTGGNYGYTF	TRBV28	TRBJ1-2
CASSQDPRQETQYF	TRBV4-1	TRBJ2-5
CASSRFPGTRRGETQYF	TRBV4-1	TRBJ2-5
CASSLVWGVNEKLFF	TRBV7-9	TRBJ1-4
CASGPGLGGQDTQYF	TRBV7-9	TRBJ2-3
CASSYRPSGSYEQYF	TRBV27	TRBJ2-7
CASSLDSTAAGYTF	TRBV5-1	TRBJ1-2
CASSPRQGSYGYTF	TRBV7-2	TRBJ1-2
CASSPGPDRVYEQYF	TRBV18	TRBJ2-7
CASRQGTEAFF	TRBV6-5	TRBJ1-1
CASSQDRSSGIRNEQFF	TRBV4-2	TRBJ2-1
CASSLVGDEQYF	TRBV5-1	TRBJ2-7
CASSRDRGETQYF	TRBV6-5	TRBJ2-5
CASSHVGGELFF	TRBV4-3	TRBJ2-2
CASSPPDNQETQYF	TRBV7-9	TRBJ2-5
CASVVSGTGVNTGELFF	TRBV18	TRBJ2-2
CASSTGTSGSPRFF	TRBV7-2	TRBJ2-1
CASKLAGVFEQYF	TRBV2	TRBJ2-7
CASSSAGRGEKLFF	TRBV5-1	TRBJ1-4
CASSLGLQRGNNEQFF	TRBV5-4	TRBJ2-1
CSVDSAGAFTDTQYF	TRBV29-1	TRBJ2-3
CASSWWDRGRGTEAFF	TRBV7-2	TRBJ1-1
CAWRDRESYEQYF	TRBV30	TRBJ2-7
CAINPGTGGEEQYF	TRBV10-3	TRBJ2-7
CASSVRAEETQYF	TRBV9	TRBJ2-5